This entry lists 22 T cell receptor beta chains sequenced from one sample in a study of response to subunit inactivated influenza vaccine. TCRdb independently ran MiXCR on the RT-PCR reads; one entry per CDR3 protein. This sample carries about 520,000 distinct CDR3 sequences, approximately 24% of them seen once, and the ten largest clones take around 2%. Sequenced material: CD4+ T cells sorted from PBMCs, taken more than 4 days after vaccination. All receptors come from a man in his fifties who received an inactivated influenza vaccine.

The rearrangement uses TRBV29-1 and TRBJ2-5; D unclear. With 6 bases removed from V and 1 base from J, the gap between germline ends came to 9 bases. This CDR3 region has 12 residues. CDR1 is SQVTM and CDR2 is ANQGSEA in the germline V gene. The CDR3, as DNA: TGCAGCGTCCGCGCAATCCAAGAGACCCAGTACTTC. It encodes CSVRAIQETQYF.

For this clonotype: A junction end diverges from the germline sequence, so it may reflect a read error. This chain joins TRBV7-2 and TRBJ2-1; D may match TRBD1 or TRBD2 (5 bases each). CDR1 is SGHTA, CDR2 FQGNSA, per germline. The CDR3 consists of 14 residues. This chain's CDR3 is CASSWGRLYNGQFF. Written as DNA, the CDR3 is TGTGCCAGCAGCTGGGGACGGTTATACAATGGGCAGTTCTTC. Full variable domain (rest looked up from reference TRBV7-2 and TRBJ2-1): GAGVSQSPSNKVTEKGKDVELRCDPISGHTALYWYRQSLGQGLEFLIYFQGNSAPDKSGLPSDRFSAERTGGSVSTLTIQRTQQEDSAVYLCASSWGRLYNGQFFGPGTRLTVL.

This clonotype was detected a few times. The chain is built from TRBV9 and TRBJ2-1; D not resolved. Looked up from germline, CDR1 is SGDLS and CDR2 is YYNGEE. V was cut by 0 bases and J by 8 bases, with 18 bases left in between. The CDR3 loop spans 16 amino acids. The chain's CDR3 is CASSVGSPSNHDEQFF. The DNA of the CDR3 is TGTGCCAGCAGCGTAGGGTCACCCTCGAATCATGATGAGCAGTTCTTC.

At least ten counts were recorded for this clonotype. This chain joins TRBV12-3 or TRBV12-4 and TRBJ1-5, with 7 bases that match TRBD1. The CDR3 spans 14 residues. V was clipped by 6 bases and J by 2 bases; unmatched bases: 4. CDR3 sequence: CASSRTGGNQPQHF. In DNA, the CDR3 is TGTGCCAGCAGCCGGACAGGAGGCAATCAGCCCCAGCATTTT.

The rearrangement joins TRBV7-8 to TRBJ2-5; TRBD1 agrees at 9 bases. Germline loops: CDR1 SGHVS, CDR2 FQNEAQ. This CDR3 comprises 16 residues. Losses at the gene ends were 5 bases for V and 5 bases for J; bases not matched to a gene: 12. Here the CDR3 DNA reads TGTGCCAGCAGCCAAGGGACAGGGTCAGGGTTGGAGACCCAGTACTTC. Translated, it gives CASSQGTGSGLETQYF. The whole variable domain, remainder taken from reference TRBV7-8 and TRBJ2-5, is GAGVSQSPRYKVAKRGQDVALRCDPISGHVSLFWYQQALGQGPEFLTYFQNEAQLDKSGLPSDRFFAERPEGSVSTLKIQRTQQEDSAVYLCASSQGTGSGLETQYFGPGTRLLVL.

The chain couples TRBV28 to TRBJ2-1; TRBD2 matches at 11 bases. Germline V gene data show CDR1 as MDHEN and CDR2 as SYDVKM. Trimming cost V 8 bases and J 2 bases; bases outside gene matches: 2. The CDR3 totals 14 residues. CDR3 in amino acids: CASYSGGAYNEQFF. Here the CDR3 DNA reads TGTGCCAGCTATAGCGGGGGGGCCTACAATGAGCAGTTCTTC. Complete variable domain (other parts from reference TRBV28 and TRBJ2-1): DVKVTQSSRYLVKRTGEKVFLECVQDMDHENMFWYRQDPGLGLRLIYFSYDVKMKEKGDIPEGYSVSREKKERFSLILESASTNQTSMYLCASYSGGAYNEQFFGPGTRLTVL.

CDR3 bases: TGTGCCAGCAGCCAGCTCCCCGGGGGACTGGTTTACTACGAGCAGTACTTC. It yields the protein CASSQLPGGLVYYEQYF. The J gene is TRBJ2-7, the V gene TRBV2; perhaps TRBD2 as D (6 bases). The CDR3 is 17 residues long. The germline V gene encodes CDR1 SNHLY and CDR2 FYNNEI. Between the trimmed V and J ends, which lost 6 bases and 3 bases, there was a span of 24 bases.

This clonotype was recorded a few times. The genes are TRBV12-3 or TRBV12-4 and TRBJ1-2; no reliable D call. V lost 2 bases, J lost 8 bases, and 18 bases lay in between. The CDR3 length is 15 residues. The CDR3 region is CASSLFRAGVAGYTF. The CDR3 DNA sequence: TGTGCCAGCAGTTTATTCAGAGCGGGCGTAGCGGGCTACACCTTC.

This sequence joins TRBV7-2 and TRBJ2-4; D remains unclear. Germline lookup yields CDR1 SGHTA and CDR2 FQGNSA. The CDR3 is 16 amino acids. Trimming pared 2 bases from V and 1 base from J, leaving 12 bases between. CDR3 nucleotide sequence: TGTGCCAGCAGCTTACACACGACATCGGCCAAAAACATTCAGTACTTC. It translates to CASSLHTTSAKNIQYF.

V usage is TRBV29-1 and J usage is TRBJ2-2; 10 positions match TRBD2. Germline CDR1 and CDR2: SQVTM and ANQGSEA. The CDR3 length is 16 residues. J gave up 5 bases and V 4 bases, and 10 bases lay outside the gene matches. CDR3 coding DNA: TGCAGCGTTGCCCCTAGCGGGAGACGGGGGACCGGGGAGCTGTTTTTT. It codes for CSVAPSGRRGTGELFF.

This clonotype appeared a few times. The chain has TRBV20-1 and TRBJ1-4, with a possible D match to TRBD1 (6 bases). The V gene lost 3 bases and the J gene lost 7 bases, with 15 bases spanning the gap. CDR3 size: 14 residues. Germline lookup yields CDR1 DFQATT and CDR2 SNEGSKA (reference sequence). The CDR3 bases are TGCAGTGCTAGTGGGTGGAGGGGGAGTGAAAAACTGTTTTTT. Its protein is CSASGWRGSEKLFF.

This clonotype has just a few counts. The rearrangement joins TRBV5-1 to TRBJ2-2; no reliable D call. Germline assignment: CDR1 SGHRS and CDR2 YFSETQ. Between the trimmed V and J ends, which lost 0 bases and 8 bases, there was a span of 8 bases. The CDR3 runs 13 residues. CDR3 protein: CASSLAEVGELFF. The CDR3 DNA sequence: TGCGCCAGCAGCTTGGCCGAGGTTGGGGAGCTGTTTTTT.

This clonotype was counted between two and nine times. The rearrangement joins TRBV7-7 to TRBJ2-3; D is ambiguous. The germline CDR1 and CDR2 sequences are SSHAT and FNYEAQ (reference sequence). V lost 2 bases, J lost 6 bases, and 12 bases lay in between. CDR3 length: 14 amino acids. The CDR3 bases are TGTGCCAGCAGCTTATCGGCCCTGGCGGATACGCAGTATTTT. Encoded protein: CASSLSALADTQYF.

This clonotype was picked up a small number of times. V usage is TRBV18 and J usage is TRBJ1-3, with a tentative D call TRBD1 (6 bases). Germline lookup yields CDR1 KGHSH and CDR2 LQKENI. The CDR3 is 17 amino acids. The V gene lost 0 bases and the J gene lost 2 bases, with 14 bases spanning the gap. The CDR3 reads CASSPPGGAPTGNTIYF. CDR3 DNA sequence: TGTGCCAGCTCACCACCTGGGGGGGCGCCGACTGGAAACACCATATATTTT.

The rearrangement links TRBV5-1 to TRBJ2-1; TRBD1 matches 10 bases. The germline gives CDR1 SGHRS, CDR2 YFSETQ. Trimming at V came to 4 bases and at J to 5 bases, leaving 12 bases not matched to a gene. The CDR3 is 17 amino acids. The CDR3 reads CASSPPRGTGDDNEQFF. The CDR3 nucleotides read TGCGCCAGCAGCCCCCCCCGTGGGACAGGGGACGACAATGAGCAGTTCTTC.

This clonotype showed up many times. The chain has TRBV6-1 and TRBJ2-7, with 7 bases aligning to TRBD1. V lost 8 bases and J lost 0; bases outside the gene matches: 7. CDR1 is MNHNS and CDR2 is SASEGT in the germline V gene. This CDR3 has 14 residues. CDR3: CASLADRTSYEQYF. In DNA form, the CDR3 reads TGTGCCAGCCTTGCGGACAGGACCTCCTACGAGCAGTACTTC.

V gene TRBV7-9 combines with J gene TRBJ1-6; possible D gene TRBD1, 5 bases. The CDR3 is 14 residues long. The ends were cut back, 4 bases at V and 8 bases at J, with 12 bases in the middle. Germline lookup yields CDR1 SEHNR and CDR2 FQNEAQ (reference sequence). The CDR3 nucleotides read TGTGCCAGCAGCTCTCCGGGACCACATTCACCCCTCCACTTT. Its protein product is CASSSPGPHSPLHF.

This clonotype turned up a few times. CDR3 residues: CATSSVHGSYEQYF. As DNA, the CDR3 is TGTGCCACCAGCAGCGTACACGGCTCCTACGAGCAGTACTTC. The J gene is TRBJ2-7, the V gene TRBV15; no clear D gene. V was trimmed by 3 bases and J by 0 bases, leaving 9 bases between them. The CDR3 loop spans 14 amino acids. The germline V gene encodes CDR1 LNHNV and CDR2 YYDKDF (reference sequence).

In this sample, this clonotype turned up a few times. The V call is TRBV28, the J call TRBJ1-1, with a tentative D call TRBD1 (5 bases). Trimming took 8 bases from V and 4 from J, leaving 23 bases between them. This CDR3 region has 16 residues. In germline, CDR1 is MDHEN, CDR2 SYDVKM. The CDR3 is CASQRIPLLGGTEAFF. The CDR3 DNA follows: TGTGCCAGCCAAAGGATCCCCCTCCTTGGGGGCACTGAAGCTTTCTTT.

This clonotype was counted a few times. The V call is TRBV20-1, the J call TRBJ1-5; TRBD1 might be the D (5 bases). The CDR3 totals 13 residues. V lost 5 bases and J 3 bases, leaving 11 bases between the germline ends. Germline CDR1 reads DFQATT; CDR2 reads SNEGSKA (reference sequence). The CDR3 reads CSAAGRTNQPQHF. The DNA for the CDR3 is TGCAGTGCTGCGGGACGTACCAATCAGCCCCAGCATTTT.

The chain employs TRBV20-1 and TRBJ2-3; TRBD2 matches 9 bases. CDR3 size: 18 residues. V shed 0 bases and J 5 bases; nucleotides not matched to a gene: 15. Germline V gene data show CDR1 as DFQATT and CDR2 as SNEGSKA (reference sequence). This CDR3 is CSARDLSLAGVLLDTQYF. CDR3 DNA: TGCAGTGCTAGAGATCTCTCGTTAGCGGGGGTCCTCTTAGATACGCAGTATTTT.

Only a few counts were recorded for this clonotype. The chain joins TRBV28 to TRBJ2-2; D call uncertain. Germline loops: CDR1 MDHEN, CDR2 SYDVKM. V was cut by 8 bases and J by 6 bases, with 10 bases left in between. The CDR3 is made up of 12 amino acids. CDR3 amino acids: CASYPGAGELFF. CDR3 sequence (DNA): TGTGCCAGCTACCCTGGGGCCGGGGAGCTGTTTTTT.